Each of the 27 T cell receptor beta chains below was sequenced from the same sample in a study of blood T cell repertoires in COVID-19 (dated by TCRdb to 2018 to 2021). The library was obtained by the immunoSEQ multiplex PCR assay. TCRdb retrieved this table from immuneACCESS and kept in-frame rearrangements only. Not all clones are present; in checked studies, unresolved V genes account for under half, and no reason is known for the remainder. This sample comprises about 220,000 clones, more than 70% of them detected only once. The ten largest clones take up 9.5% to 15% of the sample. Sequencing was performed on peripheral blood. These receptors came from a human donor in a cohort sampled during active COVID-19.

The chain carries TRBV15 and TRBJ2-5; D might be TRBD1 (6 bases). V lost 8 bases to trimming and J lost 0 bases, with 7 bases between them. CDR1 is LNHNV and CDR2 is YYDKDF in the germline V gene (reference sequence). The CDR3 totals 12 residues. CDR3 DNA sequence: TGTGCCACCGGACAGAACCAAGAGACCCAGTACTTC. It codes for CATGQNQETQYF.

The genes are TRBV27 and TRBJ2-3; D remains ambiguous. Germline-derived CDR1 and CDR2 are MNHEY and SMNVEV (reference sequence). There are 13 residues in the CDR3. The germline V and J ends were trimmed by 3 bases and 2 bases, with 6 bases remaining between them. CDR3 sequence: CASSFCITDTQYF. The CDR3 DNA sequence: TGTGCCAGCAGTTTTTGTATCACAGATACGCAGTATTTT.

The rearrangement uses TRBV6-1 and TRBJ1-5; D unresolved. The CDR3 covers 15 residues. Germline V gives CDR1 MNHNS, CDR2 SASEGT. With 3 bases removed from V and 2 bases from J, the gap between germline ends came to 11 bases. The CDR3 coding sequence is TGTGCCAGCAGTGAGTCTCACGGTGGCAATCAGCCCCAGCATTTT. Its translation: CASSESHGGNQPQHF.

The genes are TRBV11-2 and TRBJ2-7; TRBD2 matches 11 bases. CDR3 length equals 15 residues. Looked up from germline, CDR1 is SGHAT and CDR2 is FQNNGV. J gave up 6 bases and V 4 bases, and 8 bases lay outside the gene matches. CDR3 coding DNA: TGTGCCAGCAGCTCCCTGGGACTAGCGGTCGGCGAGCAGTACTTC. This encodes CASSSLGLAVGEQYF.

This chain uses TRBV7-9 with TRBJ2-1, with a weak D call TRBD2 (7 bases). This CDR3 comprises 14 residues. CDR1 and CDR2 (germline): SEHNR, FQNEAQ (reference sequence). V lost 2 bases and J 6 bases, leaving 11 bases between the germline ends. The CDR3 DNA follows: TGTGCCAGCAGCTTAATGCGGGGGCTCAATGAGCAGTTCTTC. This sequence encodes CASSLMRGLNEQFF.

V gene TRBV11-3 combines with J gene TRBJ2-2, with 7 bases aligning to TRBD1. In germline, CDR1 is SGHNT, CDR2 YENEEA. The CDR3 spans 16 residues. V shed 1 base, J shed 1 base, and the junction held 3 bases outside the gene matches. CDR3 loop: CASSLVGGWNTGELFF. The CDR3 coding sequence is TGTGCCAGCAGCTTAGTAGGGGGCTGGAACACCGGGGAGCTGTTTTTT.

This clone was found once. The chain couples TRBV5-1 to TRBJ2-5; no reliable D call. This CDR3 is 12 amino acids long. Germline values: CDR1 SGHRS, CDR2 YFSETQ. V lost 5 bases to trimming and J lost 5 bases, with 10 bases between them. In nucleotides, the CDR3 is TGCGCCAGCAGTCTTGTCGGGGAGACCCAGTACTTC. Translating gives CASSLVGETQYF. Full variable domain (rest looked up from reference TRBV5-1 and TRBJ2-5): KAGVTQTPRYLIKTRGQQVTLSCSPISGHRSVSWYQQTPGQGLQFLFEYFSETQRNKGNFPGRFSGRQFSNSRSEMNVSTLELGDSALYLCASSLVGETQYFGPGTRLLVL.

The CDR3 reads CASSLASGVGTEAFF. DNA of the CDR3: TGTGCCAGCAGCTTAGCATCAGGGGTGGGGACTGAAGCTTTCTTT. The chain has TRBV7-2 and TRBJ1-1; weak D call: TRBD1 (6 bases). The CDR3 sequence is 15 residues long. Trimming removed 0 bases at V and 5 bases at J, with 13 bases between. Germline V lookup: CDR1 SGHTA, CDR2 FQGNSA.

The chain links TRBV4-3 to TRBJ1-6, with a weak D call TRBD1 (5 bases). This CDR3 spans 16 amino acids. Trimming removed 4 bases at V and 4 bases at J, with 14 bases between. From germline, CDR1 is LGHNA and CDR2 YSLEER. The CDR3 DNA reads as TGCGCCAGCAGCCCTCACCATACAGGTTATAATTCACCCCTCCACTTT. It is translated as CASSPHHTGYNSPLHF.

The chain combines TRBV28 with TRBJ1-6, with 8 bases lining up with TRBD1. Germline lookup yields CDR1 MDHEN and CDR2 SYDVKM. The V segment lost 5 bases and the J segment 10 bases; nucleotides outside the gene matches: 10. CDR3 length equals 15 residues. DNA of the CDR3: TGTGCCAGCAGTATCTCCGACAGGGGAATCTCACCCCTCCACTTT. Its protein product is CASSISDRGISPLHF.

The chain links TRBV7-9 to TRBJ2-7; 7 bases fit TRBD2. Germline V gene sequence: CDR1 SEHNR, CDR2 FQNEAQ (reference sequence). The V segment lost 3 bases and the J segment 0 bases; nucleotides outside the gene matches: 11. CDR3 length: 17 residues. The CDR3 is CASSFRGEGASSYEQYF. The CDR3 coding sequence is TGTGCCAGCAGCTTCCGGGGGGAAGGGGCTAGCTCCTACGAGCAGTACTTC.

The genes are TRBV9 and TRBJ2-3; 8 bases line up with TRBD2. The CDR3 contains 16 residues. Per germline, CDR1 SGDLS and CDR2 YYNGEE. The ends lost 2 bases at V and 2 bases at J; junction bases unmatched: 7. CDR3 protein: CASSVGGGPSTDTQYF. Here the CDR3 DNA reads TGTGCCAGCAGCGTCGGGGGGGGCCCCTCCACAGATACGCAGTATTTT.

As for this clone: Other DNA sequences of this sample code for an identical CDR3. The rearrangement joins TRBV28 to TRBJ1-2, with 9 bases fitting TRBD1. Germline CDR1 MDHEN, CDR2 SYDVKM. V lost 5 bases and J lost 5; bases outside the gene matches: 3. This CDR3 contains 13 residues. CDR3 region: CASSPGTGYGYTF. DNA of the CDR3: TGTGCCAGCAGTCCTGGGACAGGGTATGGCTACACCTTC.

The chain recombines TRBV7-6 with TRBJ1-1, with D perhaps matching TRBD1 (6 bases). Germline CDR1 and CDR2: SGHVS and FNYEAQ. The CDR3 consists of 17 residues. V shed 2 bases and J shed 5 bases, with 21 bases lying between them. The chain's CDR3 is CASSLFPPRQGGTEAFF. In nucleotides, the CDR3 is TGTGCCAGCAGCTTATTCCCCCCTCGACAAGGGGGAACTGAAGCTTTCTTT.

V usage is TRBV19 and J usage is TRBJ2-5; weak D call: TRBD2 (6 bases). This CDR3 region has 12 residues. Trimming cost V 3 bases and J 4 bases, with 6 bases left between them. CDR1 and CDR2 (germline): LNHDA, SQIVND (reference sequence). CDR3 DNA: TGTGCCAGTAGTATGCGGGGAGAGACCCAGTACTTC. Protein sequence: CASSMRGETQYF. Full variable domain (rest looked up from reference TRBV19 and TRBJ2-5): DGGITQSPKYLFRKEGQNVTLSCEQNLNHDAMYWYRQDPGQGLRLIYYSQIVNDFQKGDIAEGYSVSREKKESFPLTVTSAQKNPTAFYLCASSMRGETQYFGPGTRLLVL.

The chain uses TRBV9 and TRBJ2-6, with a tentative D call TRBD2 (5 bases). V lost 4 bases and J lost 4, with 12 bases in between. This CDR3 spans 15 amino acids. Germline V lookup: CDR1 SGDLS, CDR2 YYNGEE. The CDR3 sequence: CASSPTRTGANVLTF. The CDR3 coding sequence is TGTGCCAGCAGCCCAACTAGAACCGGGGCCAACGTCCTGACTTTC.

This clone was recorded only once. The chain recombines TRBV3-1 (or the pseudogene TRBV3-2) with TRBJ2-7, with 12 positions matching TRBD2. Losses at the gene ends were 4 bases for V and 7 bases for J; bases not matched to a gene: 8. Per the germline V gene, CDR1 is LGHDT and CDR2 is YNNKEL (reference sequence). This CDR3 is 15 amino acids long. CDR3 DNA sequence: TGTGCCAGCAGCCCCAGACTAGCGGGAGTGGGAGAGCAGTACTTC. Residues: CASSPRLAGVGEQYF.

The chain employs TRBV14 and TRBJ2-3; the match to TRBD2 covers 10 bases. V was pared by 0 bases and J by 1 base, with 10 bases of the junction left unmatched. The germline V gene encodes CDR1 SGHDN and CDR2 FVKESK. This CDR3 comprises 19 residues. CDR3 sequence (DNA): TGTGCCAGCAGCCAAGATTTTCGGAAAAGCGGGAGGGGCACAGATACGCAGTATTTT. Its protein is CASSQDFRKSGRGTDTQYF.

This sequence joins TRBV5-6 and TRBJ1-5; 7 nucleotides agree with TRBD1. Per germline, CDR1 SGHDT and CDR2 YYEEEE. This CDR3 has 15 residues. The J segment lost 7 bases and the V segment lost 1 base, leaving 8 bases of the junction unmatched. The CDR3 sequence: CASSLYHRGVQPQHF. The DNA for the CDR3 is TGTGCCAGCAGCTTGTACCACAGGGGCGTCCAGCCCCAGCATTTT.

V usage is TRBV30 and J usage is TRBJ1-5; 7 nucleotides match TRBD1. V lost 3 bases to trimming and J lost 4 bases; unmatched junction nucleotides: 9. CDR1 and CDR2 from the germline V gene are GTSNPN and SVGIG (reference sequence). This CDR3 spans 15 amino acids. The CDR3 reads CAWSQGTANNQPQHF. CDR3 DNA: TGTGCCTGGAGCCAGGGGACAGCAAATAATCAGCCCCAGCATTTT. The entire variable domain, with the rest obtained from reference TRBV30 and TRBJ1-5, is as follows: SQTIHQWPATLVQPVGSPLSLECTVEGTSNPNLYWYRQAAGRGLQLLFYSVGIGQISSEVPQNLSASRPQDRQFILSSKKLLLSDSGFYLCAWSQGTANNQPQHFGDGTRLSIL.

The rearrangement uses TRBV12-5 and TRBJ2-5, with D unresolved. Germline loops: CDR1 LGHNT, CDR2 FRNRAP. With 1 base removed from V and 2 bases from J, the gap between germline ends came to 5 bases. The CDR3 totals 13 residues. The CDR3 sequence is CASGLGRQETQYF. Here the CDR3 DNA reads TGTGCTAGTGGTTTGGGCAGACAAGAGACCCAGTACTTC.

The V call is TRBV7-8, the J call TRBJ1-5, with 7 bases matching TRBD1. Germline loops: CDR1 SGHVS, CDR2 FQNEAQ. This CDR3 spans 16 amino acids. The ends lost 0 bases at V and 9 bases at J; junction bases unmatched: 11. CDR3 nucleotide sequence: TGTGCCAGCAGCTTAGCTGGCAGGGGGGCCCGGGGGCCCCAGCATTTT. This gives the protein CASSLAGRGARGPQHF. The whole variable domain, remainder taken from reference TRBV7-8 and TRBJ1-5, is GAGVSQSPRYKVAKRGQDVALRCDPISGHVSLFWYQQALGQGPEFLTYFQNEAQLDKSGLPSDRFFAERPEGSVSTLKIQRTQQEDSAVYLCASSLAGRGARGPQHFGDGTRLSIL.

The chain carries TRBV7-3 and TRBJ1-1; D is possibly TRBD1 (6 bases). The germline CDR1 and CDR2 sequences are SGHTA and FQGTGA. CDR3 size: 16 residues. V lost 5 bases, J lost 0 bases, and 16 bases lay in between. CDR3 sequence (DNA): TGTGCCAGCAGCCGCTACGGGGGGCGGTTGAACACTGAAGCTTTCTTT. It is translated as CASSRYGGRLNTEAFF.

This chain joins TRBV7-9 and TRBJ1-2; D is uncertain. Trimming took off 1 base at V and 8 bases at J, with 11 bases between the two ends. This CDR3 is built from 13 residues. Per the germline V gene, CDR1 is SEHNR and CDR2 is FQNEAQ (reference sequence). The CDR3 loop is CASSLDTSGGYTF. CDR3 DNA: TGTGCCAGCAGCTTAGATACCTCGGGGGGCTACACCTTC.

This rearrangement joins TRBV3-1 (or the pseudogene TRBV3-2) to TRBJ2-1, with 7 bases that match TRBD2. V lost 0 bases to trimming and J lost 8 bases; unmatched junction nucleotides: 1. Germline loops: CDR1 LGHDT, CDR2 YNNKEL (reference sequence). The CDR3 extends over 13 amino acids. The CDR3 sequence is CASSQDRGDEQFF. Written as DNA, the CDR3 is TGTGCCAGCAGCCAAGATCGGGGGGATGAGCAGTTCTTC.

The chain is built from TRBV27 and TRBJ1-2; D might be TRBD1 (5 bases). CDR1 MNHEY and CDR2 SMNVEV come from the germline V gene (reference sequence). V gave up 7 bases and J gave up 4 bases, with 13 bases separating them. The CDR3 runs 13 residues. Here the CDR3 DNA reads TGTGCCAGCACCTCGACAGTGGGCTATGGCTACACCTTC. This sequence encodes CASTSTVGYGYTF.

The count of this clone is one. The V call is TRBV5-1, the J call TRBJ1-6, with TRBD1 as a possible D gene (6 bases). The CDR3 has 14 amino acids. Trimming took off 0 bases at V and 8 bases at J, with 9 bases between the two ends. Germline V gene lookup returns CDR1 SGHRS and CDR2 YFSETQ. This CDR3 is CASSLGQAHSPLHF. The CDR3 coding sequence is TGCGCCAGCAGCTTGGGACAGGCCCATTCACCCCTCCACTTT.